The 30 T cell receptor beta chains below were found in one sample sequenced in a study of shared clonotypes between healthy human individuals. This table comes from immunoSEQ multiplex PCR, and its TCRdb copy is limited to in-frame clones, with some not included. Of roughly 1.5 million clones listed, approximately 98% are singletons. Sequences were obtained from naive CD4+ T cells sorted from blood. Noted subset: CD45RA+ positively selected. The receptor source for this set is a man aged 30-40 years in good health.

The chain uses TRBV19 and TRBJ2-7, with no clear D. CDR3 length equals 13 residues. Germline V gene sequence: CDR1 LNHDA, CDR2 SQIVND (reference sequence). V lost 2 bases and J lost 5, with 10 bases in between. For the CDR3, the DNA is TGTGCCAGTAGTATATCACACCCCAACGAGCAGTACTTC. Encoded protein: CASSISHPNEQYF.

CDR3 nucleotide sequence: TGTGCCAGCACTCTCCGGGGATCACCCCTCCACTTT. Translating gives CASTLRGSPLHF. The V gene is TRBV5-6, the J gene TRBJ1-6, with D unresolved. Trimming took 6 bases from V and 10 from J, leaving 11 bases between them. CDR3 length: 12 residues. The germline V gene encodes CDR1 SGHDT and CDR2 YYEEEE.

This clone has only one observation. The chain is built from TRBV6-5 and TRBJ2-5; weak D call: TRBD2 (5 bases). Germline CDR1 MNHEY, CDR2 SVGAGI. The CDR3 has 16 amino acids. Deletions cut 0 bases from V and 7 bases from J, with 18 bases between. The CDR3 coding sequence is TGTGCCAGCAGTTACTCGTTCAATCCCGGAGGTTCGACCCAGTACTTC. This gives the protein CASSYSFNPGGSTQYF.

The CDR3 bases are TGCAGTGCTAGCGGGAGGGCCCGGCAGTTCTTC. Protein sequence: CSASGRARQFF. The V gene is TRBV20-1, the J gene TRBJ2-1, with 8 bases that match TRBD2. The trim removed 3 bases at V and 12 bases at J, leaving 4 bases unmatched. The germline V gene encodes CDR1 DFQATT and CDR2 SNEGSKA (reference sequence). This CDR3 has 11 residues.

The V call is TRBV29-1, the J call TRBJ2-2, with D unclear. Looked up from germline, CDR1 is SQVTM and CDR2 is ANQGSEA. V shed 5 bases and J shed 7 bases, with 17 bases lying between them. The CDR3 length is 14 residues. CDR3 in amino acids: CSVLSISSGGELFF. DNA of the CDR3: TGCAGCGTTTTGAGCATCTCCAGTGGCGGGGAGCTGTTTTTT.

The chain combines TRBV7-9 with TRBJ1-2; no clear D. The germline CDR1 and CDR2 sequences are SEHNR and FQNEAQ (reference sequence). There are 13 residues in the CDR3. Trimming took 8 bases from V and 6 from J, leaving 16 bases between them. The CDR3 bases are TGTGCCAGCTCGCCGCCCCCGGAGAATGGCTACACCTTC. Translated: CASSPPPENGYTF.

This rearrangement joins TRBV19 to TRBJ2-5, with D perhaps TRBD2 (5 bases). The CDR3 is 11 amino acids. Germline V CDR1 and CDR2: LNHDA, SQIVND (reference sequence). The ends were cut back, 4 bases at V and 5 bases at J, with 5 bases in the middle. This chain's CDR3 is CASSRGETQYF. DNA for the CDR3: TGTGCCAGTAGTAGAGGGGAGACCCAGTACTTC.

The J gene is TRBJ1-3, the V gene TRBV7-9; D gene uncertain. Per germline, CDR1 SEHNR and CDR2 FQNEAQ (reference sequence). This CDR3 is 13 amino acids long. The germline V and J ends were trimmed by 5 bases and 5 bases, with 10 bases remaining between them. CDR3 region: CASSPLVRNTIYF. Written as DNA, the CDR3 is TGTGCCAGCAGCCCCCTCGTTCGAAACACCATATATTTT.

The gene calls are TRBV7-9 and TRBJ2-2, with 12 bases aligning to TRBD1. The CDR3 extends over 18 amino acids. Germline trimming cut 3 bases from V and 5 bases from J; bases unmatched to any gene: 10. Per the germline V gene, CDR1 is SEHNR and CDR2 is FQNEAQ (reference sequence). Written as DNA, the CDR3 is TGTGCCAGCAGCTTTGAGGGACAGGGGGCCTATCAGACCGGGGAGCTGTTTTTT. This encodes CASSFEGQGAYQTGELFF.

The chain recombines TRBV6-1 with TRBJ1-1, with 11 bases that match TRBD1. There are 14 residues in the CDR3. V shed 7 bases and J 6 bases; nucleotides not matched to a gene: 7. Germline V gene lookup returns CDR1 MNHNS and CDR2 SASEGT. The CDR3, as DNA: TGTGCCAGCAATACGGGACAGGGGGAATCTGAAGCTTTCTTT. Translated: CASNTGQGESEAFF.

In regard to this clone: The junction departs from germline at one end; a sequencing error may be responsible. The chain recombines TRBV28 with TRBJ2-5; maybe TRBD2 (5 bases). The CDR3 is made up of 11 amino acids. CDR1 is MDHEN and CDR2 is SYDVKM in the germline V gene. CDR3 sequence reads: CASSYGERVNF. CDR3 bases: TGTGCCAGCAGTTACGGGGAGAGGGTAAACTTC.

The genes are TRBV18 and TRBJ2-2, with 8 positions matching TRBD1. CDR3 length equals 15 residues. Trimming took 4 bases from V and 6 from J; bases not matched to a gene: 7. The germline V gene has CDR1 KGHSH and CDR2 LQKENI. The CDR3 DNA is TGTGCCAGCTCACACGGACAGGGAGTTTCCGGGGAGCTGTTTTTT. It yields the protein CASSHGQGVSGELFF.

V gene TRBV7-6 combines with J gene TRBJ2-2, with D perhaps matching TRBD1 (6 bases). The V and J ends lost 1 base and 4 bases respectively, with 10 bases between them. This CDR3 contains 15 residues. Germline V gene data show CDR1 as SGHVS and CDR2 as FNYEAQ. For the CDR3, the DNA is TGTGCCAGCAGCTTAGACAGGGTCGGCACCGGGGAGCTGTTTTTT. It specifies CASSLDRVGTGELFF.

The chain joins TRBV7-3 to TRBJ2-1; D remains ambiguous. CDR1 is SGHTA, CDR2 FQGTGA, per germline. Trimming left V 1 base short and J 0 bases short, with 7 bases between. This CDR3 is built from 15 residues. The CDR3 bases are TGTGCCAGCAGCTTAAAGCAGAGCTCCTACAATGAGCAGTTCTTC. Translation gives CASSLKQSSYNEQFF.

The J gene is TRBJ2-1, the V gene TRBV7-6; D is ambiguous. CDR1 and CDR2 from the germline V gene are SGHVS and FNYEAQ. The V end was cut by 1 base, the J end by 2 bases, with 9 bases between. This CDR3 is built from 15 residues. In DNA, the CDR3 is TGTGCCAGCAGCTTAGGGCCCCCGGCCTACAATGAGCAGTTCTTC. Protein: CASSLGPPAYNEQFF.

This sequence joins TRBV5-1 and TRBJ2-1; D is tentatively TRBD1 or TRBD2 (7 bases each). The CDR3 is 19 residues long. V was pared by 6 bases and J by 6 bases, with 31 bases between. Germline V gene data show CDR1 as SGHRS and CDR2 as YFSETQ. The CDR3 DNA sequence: TGCGCCAGCACCACAGGGGTTCGTCGGGCGGGAGACCCTCTCAATGAGCAGTTCTTC. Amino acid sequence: CASTTGVRRAGDPLNEQFF.

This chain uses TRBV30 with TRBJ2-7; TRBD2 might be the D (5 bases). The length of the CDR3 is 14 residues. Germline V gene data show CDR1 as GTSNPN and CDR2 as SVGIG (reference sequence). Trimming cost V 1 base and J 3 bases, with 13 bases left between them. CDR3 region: CAWSEARGYYEQYF. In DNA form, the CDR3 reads TGTGCCTGGAGTGAGGCCCGGGGTTACTACGAGCAGTACTTC.

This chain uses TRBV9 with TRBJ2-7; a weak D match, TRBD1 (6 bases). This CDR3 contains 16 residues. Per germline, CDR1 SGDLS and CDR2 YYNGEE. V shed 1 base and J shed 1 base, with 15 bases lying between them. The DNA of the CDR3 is TGTGCCAGCAGCGTATCCGGACAGCGGCTTTCCTACGAGCAGTACTTC. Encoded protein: CASSVSGQRLSYEQYF.

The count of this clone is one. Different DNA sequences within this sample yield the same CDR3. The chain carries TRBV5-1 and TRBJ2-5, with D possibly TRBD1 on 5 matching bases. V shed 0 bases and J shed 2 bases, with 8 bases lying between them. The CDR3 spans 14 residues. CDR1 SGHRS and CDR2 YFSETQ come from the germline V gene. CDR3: CASSLGQLQETQYF. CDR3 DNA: TGCGCCAGCAGCTTGGGACAGTTACAAGAGACCCAGTACTTC.

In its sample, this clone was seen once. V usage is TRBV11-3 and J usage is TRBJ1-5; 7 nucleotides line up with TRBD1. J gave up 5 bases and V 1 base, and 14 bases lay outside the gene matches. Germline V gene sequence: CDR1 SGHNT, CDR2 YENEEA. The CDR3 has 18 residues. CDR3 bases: TGTGCCAGCAGCTTAGCAGACAGGGTCGTTGGACCCCATCAGCCCCAGCATTTT. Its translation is CASSLADRVVGPHQPQHF.

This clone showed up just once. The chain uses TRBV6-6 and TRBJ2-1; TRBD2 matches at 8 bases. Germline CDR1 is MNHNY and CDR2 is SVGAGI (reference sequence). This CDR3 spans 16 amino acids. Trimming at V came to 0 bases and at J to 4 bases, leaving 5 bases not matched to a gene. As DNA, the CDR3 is TGTGCCAGCAGTTACTCCCTAGCGGGCGATTACAATGAGCAGTTCTTC. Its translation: CASSYSLAGDYNEQFF.

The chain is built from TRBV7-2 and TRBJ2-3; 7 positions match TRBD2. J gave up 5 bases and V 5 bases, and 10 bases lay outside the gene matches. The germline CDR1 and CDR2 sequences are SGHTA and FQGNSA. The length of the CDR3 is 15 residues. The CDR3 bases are TGTGCCAGCAGCGCCCGGCTGGCGGGGGTAGATACGCAGTATTTT. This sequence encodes CASSARLAGVDTQYF.

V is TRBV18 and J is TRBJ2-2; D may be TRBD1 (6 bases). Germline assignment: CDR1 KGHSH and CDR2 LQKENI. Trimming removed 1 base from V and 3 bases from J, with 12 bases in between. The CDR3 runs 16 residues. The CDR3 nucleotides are TGTGCCAGCTCACCACGGGACACCTTATACACCGGGGAGCTGTTTTTT. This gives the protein CASSPRDTLYTGELFF.

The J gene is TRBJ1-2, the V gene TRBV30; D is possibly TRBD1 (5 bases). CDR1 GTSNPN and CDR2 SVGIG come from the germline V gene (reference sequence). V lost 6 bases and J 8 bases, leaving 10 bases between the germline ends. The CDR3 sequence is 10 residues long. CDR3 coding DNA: TGTGCCTGTAGACAGCGAGGCTACACCTTC. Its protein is CACRQRGYTF. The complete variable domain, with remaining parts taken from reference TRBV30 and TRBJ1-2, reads SQTIHQWPATLVQPVGSPLSLECTVEGTSNPNLYWYRQAAGRGLQLLFYSVGIGQISSEVPQNLSASRPQDRQFILSSKKLLLSDSGFYLCACRQRGYTFGSGTRLTVV.

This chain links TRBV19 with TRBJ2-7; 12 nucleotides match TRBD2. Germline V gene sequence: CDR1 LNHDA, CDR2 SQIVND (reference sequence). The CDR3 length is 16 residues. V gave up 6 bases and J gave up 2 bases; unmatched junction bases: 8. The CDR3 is CASSQKGLAGTYEQYF. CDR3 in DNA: TGTGCCAGTAGCCAAAAAGGACTAGCGGGAACCTACGAGCAGTACTTC.

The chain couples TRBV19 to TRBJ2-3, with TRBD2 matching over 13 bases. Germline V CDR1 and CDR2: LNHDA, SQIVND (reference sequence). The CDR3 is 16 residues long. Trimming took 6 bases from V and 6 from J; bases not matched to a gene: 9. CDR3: CASRLSLAGGMDTQYF. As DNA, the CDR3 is TGTGCCAGTAGACTCTCACTAGCGGGGGGGATGGATACGCAGTATTTT.

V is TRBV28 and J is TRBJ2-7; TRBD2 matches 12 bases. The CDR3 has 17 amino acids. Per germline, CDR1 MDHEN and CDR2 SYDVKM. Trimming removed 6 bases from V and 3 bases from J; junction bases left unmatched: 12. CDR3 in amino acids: CASSLWELAGGRYEQYF. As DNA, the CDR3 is TGTGCCAGCAGCCTATGGGAACTAGCGGGAGGCCGCTACGAGCAGTACTTC.

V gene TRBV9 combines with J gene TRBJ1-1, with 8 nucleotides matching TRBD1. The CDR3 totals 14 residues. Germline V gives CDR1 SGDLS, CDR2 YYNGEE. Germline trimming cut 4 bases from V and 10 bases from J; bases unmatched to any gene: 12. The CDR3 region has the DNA TGTGCCAGCAGCCCCAGTCCCGGGACAGGATCAGCTTTCTTT. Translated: CASSPSPGTGSAFF. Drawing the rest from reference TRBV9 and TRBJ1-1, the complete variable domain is DSGVTQTPKHLITATGQRVTLRCSPRSGDLSVYWYQQSLDQGLQFLIQYYNGEERAKGNILERFSAQQFPDLHSELNLSSLELGDSALYFCASSPSPGTGSAFFGQGTRLTVV.

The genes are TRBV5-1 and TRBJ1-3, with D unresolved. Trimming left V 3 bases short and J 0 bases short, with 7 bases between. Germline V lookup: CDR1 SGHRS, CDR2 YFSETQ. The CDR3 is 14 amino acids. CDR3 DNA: TGCGCCAGCAGCTCCCAGGACTCTGGAAACACCATATATTTT. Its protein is CASSSQDSGNTIYF. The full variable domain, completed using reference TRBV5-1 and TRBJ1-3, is KAGVTQTPRYLIKTRGQQVTLSCSPISGHRSVSWYQQTPGQGLQFLFEYFSETQRNKGNFPGRFSGRQFSNSRSEMNVSTLELGDSALYLCASSSQDSGNTIYFGEGSWLTVV.

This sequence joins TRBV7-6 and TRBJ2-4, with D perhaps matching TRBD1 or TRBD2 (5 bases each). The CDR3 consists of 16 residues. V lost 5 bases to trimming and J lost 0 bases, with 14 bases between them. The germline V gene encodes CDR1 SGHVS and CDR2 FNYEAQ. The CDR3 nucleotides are TGTGCCAGCAGCACCGGGACCAACTTAGCCAAAAACATTCAGTACTTC. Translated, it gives CASSTGTNLAKNIQYF.